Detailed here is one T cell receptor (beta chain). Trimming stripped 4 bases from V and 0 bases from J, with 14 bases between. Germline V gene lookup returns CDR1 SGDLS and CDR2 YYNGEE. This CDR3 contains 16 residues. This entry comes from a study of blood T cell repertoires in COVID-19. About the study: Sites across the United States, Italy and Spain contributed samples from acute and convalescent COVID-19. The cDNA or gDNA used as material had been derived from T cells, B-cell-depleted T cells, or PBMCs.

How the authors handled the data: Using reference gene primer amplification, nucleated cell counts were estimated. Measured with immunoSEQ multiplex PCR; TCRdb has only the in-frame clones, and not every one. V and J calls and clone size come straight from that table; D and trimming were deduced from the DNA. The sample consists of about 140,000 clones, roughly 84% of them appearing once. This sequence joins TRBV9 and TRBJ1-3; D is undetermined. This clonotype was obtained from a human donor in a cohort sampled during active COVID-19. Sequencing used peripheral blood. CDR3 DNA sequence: TGTGCCAGCAGCCCCCCAGGCGGGCTCTCTGGAAACACCATATATTTT. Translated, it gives CASSPPGGLSGNTIYF.